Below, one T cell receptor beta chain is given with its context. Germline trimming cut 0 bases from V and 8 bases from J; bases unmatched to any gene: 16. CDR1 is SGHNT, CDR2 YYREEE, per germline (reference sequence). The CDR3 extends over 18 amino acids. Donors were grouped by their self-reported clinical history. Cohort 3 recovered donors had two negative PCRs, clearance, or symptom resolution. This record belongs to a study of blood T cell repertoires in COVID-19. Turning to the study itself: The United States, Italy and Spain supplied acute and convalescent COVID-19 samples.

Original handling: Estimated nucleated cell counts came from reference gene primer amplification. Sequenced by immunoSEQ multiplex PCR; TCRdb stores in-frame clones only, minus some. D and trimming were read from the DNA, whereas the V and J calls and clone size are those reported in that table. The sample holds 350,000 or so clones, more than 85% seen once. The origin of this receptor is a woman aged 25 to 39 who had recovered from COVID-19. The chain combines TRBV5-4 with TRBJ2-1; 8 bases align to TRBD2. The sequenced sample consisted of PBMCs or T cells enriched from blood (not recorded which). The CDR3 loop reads CASSLDHSAGGIRDEQFF. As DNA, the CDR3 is TGTGCCAGCAGCTTGGACCATTCTGCGGGGGGTATCCGTGATGAGCAGTTCTTC. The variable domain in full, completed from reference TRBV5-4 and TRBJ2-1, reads ETGVTQSPTHLIKTRGQQVTLRCSSQSGHNTVSWYQQALGQGPQFIFQYYREEENGRGNFPPRFSGLQFPNYSSELNVNALELDDSALYLCASSLDHSAGGIRDEQFFGPGTRLTVL.